This T cell receptor (beta chain) originates from a study of CD8 T cells in ankylosing spondylitis (dated by TCRdb to about 2017). In the study overall: The study set out to find disease-linked TCR variants by profiling T cell receptor beta repertoires in ankylosing spondylitis patients and healthy donors. Peripheral blood was sampled, and synovial fluid was additionally collected from ankylosing spondylitis patients. The full study cohort comprised around 25 ankylosing spondylitis patients and some 110 healthy donors.

These reads were obtained on an Illumina HiSeq 2500. TCR beta libraries were prepared by quantitative 5'-RACE with molecular barcodes. The published analysis was carried out like this. To identify disease-linked TCR variants, a new computational method was used, one built on a probabilistic model of VDJ rearrangement. The raw public reads went through TCRdb reprocessing: fastp at Q25, MiXCR clone calling, in-frame beta chains kept. Each record represents a unique CDR3 protein, reported with the most common genes and DNA among its rows. TCRdb's processing, not the study's, gives the V and J calls here. This sample gives 800,000 to 900,000 distinct CDR3 sequences in total; approximately 12% of them show up just once. The top ten clonotypes cover approximately 0.51% of the sample. Spanning cysteine to phenylalanine, the CDR3 consists of 16 amino acids. Only CDR3 DNA is held: 48 bases, read in frame from base 1. CDR1 LNHNV and CDR2 YYDKDF are derived from the germline V gene (reference sequence). Deletion took 5 bases off V and 4 bases off J, with a span of 19 bases between the germline ends.

Here is what the overall study found, with its caveats: In peripheral blood, the disease-linked clones were found at relatively low frequencies and had a CD8+ phenotype. Some motif variants were previously reported in synovial fluid and blood of reactive arthritis patients, suggesting common disease-initiation mechanisms. Blood from ankylosing spondylitis patients appeared to be characterized by a TCR beta motif composed of roughly eight highly homologous amino acid variants. The disease-linked clones were reported to be significantly enriched in matched synovial fluid samples from ankylosing spondylitis patients.

About this clonotype itself: Its antigen is currently not known. No much larger clonotype is one base removed from it; base qualities were not supplied.

The sequence was collected from a male donor with ankylosing spondylitis. The chain is made from TRBV15 and TRBJ2-3, with the D gene not clear enough to name. The sample taken for sequencing was blood, either unsorted or a sorted T cell fraction (not recorded which). The CDR3 corresponds to CATSGRSGPRSDTQYF. The bases are TGTGCCACCAGCGGACGATCAGGTCCACGTTCAGATACGCAGTATTTT.